Reported below is one TCR beta chain. CDR3 length: 13 amino acids. The germline CDR1 and CDR2 sequences are ENHRY and SYGVKD. Profiling relied on immunoSEQ multiplex PCR, and the TCRdb table lists in-frame clones only, not all of them. The sample lists 56,000 or so clones; about 95% were seen once. The data were obtained in a study of technical replicates of blood from a handful of donors. Sequenced sample: PBMCs. The V call is TRBV10-3, the J call TRBJ2-5; 8 bases align to TRBD1. The DNA matches TRBJ2-7 better at its end, which makes the J call doubtful. The origin of this receptor is a human donor in good health. Some clones in this sample may be carry-over from other donors' samples. The CDR3 protein is CAIRDRGSYEQYF. The CDR3 coding sequence is TGTGCCATCAGAGACAGGGGATCCTACGAGCAGTACTTC.